What follows are 23 T cell receptor beta chains derived from one specimen sequenced in a study of cytomegalovirus exposure and HLA in healthy donors. Use of 60 Vbeta and 13 Jbeta primers characterized the PCR. Some clones are missing from TCRdb's copy, which holds only in-frame ones; the method was immunoSEQ multiplex PCR. The top ten clones hold 9.5% to 10% of a sample with roughly 160,000 clones, approximately 80% of them seen once. The sample taken for sequencing was PBMCs. Receptor source: a man aged 18 to 29 in good health and CMV-seropositive.

The chain combines TRBV5-1 with TRBJ2-1; possible D gene TRBD2, 5 bases. Trimming pared 4 bases from V and 4 bases from J, leaving 12 bases between. CDR3 size: 14 residues. Germline V gene data show CDR1 as SGHRS and CDR2 as YFSETQ. CDR3 in DNA: TGCGCCAGCAGCGGATACGGGGAATACAATGAGCAGTTCTTC. It translates to CASSGYGEYNEQFF.

The rearrangement links TRBV12-2 to TRBJ1-1; TRBD1 is the table's D call, not checked against the DNA. TRBV12-2 is reported as a pseudogene. The CDR3 is made up of 18 amino acids. The CDR3 spells CASRLDPDIGGQNTEAFF. The CDR3 DNA follows: TGTGCAAGTCGCTTAGATCCCGACATCGGTGGCCAGAACACTGAAGCTTTCTTT.

The chain recombines TRBV30 with TRBJ2-3, with 12 positions matching TRBD2. V gave up 5 bases and J gave up 15 bases; unmatched junction bases: 12. This CDR3 contains 13 residues. The germline V gene has CDR1 GTSNPN and CDR2 SVGIG (reference sequence). The CDR3 nucleotides are TGTGCCTGGTACCCCCTTAGGACTAGCGGGGCCTATTTT. This translates into CAWYPLRTSGAYF.

The chain employs TRBV4-1 and TRBJ2-5; 8 bases line up with TRBD2. CDR1 is MGHRA and CDR2 is YSYEKL in the germline V gene. V shed 2 bases, J shed 1 base, and the junction held 9 bases outside the gene matches. This CDR3 spans 17 amino acids. CDR3 sequence: CASSQTGLVGLQETQYF. CDR3 coding DNA: TGCGCCAGCAGCCAAACGGGACTAGTGGGACTCCAAGAGACCCAGTACTTC.

The chain recombines TRBV5-1 with TRBJ2-7, with D perhaps TRBD2 (5 bases). Trimming removed 4 bases at V and 3 bases at J, with 17 bases between. CDR1 and CDR2 from the germline V gene are SGHRS and YFSETQ. This CDR3 has 15 residues. The CDR3 here is CASSPGERSVYEQYF. CDR3 DNA sequence: TGCGCCAGCAGCCCCGGAGAGCGGAGCGTCTACGAGCAGTACTTC.

The V call is TRBV9, the J call TRBJ2-2, with 11 bases that match TRBD2. The CDR3 totals 16 residues. Germline trimming cut 3 bases from V and 0 bases from J; bases unmatched to any gene: 1. Germline values: CDR1 SGDLS, CDR2 YYNGEE. The CDR3 sequence: CASSGTSGSNTGELFF. CDR3 nucleotides: TGTGCCAGCAGCGGGACTAGCGGGTCGAACACCGGGGAGCTGTTTTTT.

The gene calls are TRBV4-2 and TRBJ1-6; a possible D gene is TRBD1 (5 bases). V lost 1 base, J lost 8 bases, and 15 bases lay in between. The V gene's germline CDR1 is LGHNA and CDR2 YNFKEQ. The CDR3 is 16 amino acids. CDR3 DNA sequence: TGTGCCAGCAGCCAAGGGGGGACCGGGGGGGATTCACCCCTCCACTTT. This gives the protein CASSQGGTGGDSPLHF.

DNA of the CDR3: TGTGCCAGCAGTGAAGTCGGGACAGGGAGGGGCACAGATACGCAGTATTTT. Its protein is CASSEVGTGRGTDTQYF. This chain uses TRBV6-1 with TRBJ2-3, with 9 bases lining up with TRBD1. The trim removed 1 base at V and 1 base at J, leaving 6 bases unmatched. The CDR3 runs to 17 residues. CDR1 is MNHNS and CDR2 is SASEGT in the germline V gene.

The CDR3 DNA is TGTGCCTGGAGTGGTGTCAGTAACTATGGCTACACCTTC. Protein product: CAWSGVSNYGYTF. The chain recombines TRBV30 with TRBJ1-2; D is ambiguous. In germline, CDR1 is GTSNPN, CDR2 SVGIG (reference sequence). The length of the CDR3 is 13 residues. V was cut by 1 base and J by 1 base, with 7 bases left in between.

The chain uses TRBV19 and TRBJ1-5; perhaps TRBD1 as D (5 bases). Trimming stripped 7 bases from V and 7 bases from J, with 17 bases between. The germline gives CDR1 LNHDA, CDR2 SQIVND (reference sequence). This CDR3 has 14 residues. The CDR3, as DNA: TGTGCCAGTAACCTCGGGGGGGGGAGCCAGCCCCAGCATTTT. It encodes CASNLGGGSQPQHF.

The V gene is TRBV29-1, the J gene TRBJ2-1; 12 nucleotides line up with TRBD2. The CDR3 is 20 residues long. Germline lookup yields CDR1 SQVTM and CDR2 ANQGSEA. V lost 4 bases, J lost 0 bases, and 16 bases stayed unmatched. This CDR3 reads CSVVPRQLAGGPSSYNEQFF. The CDR3 DNA reads as TGCAGCGTTGTTCCCCGGCAACTAGCGGGGGGACCCAGCTCCTACAATGAGCAGTTCTTC.

The gene calls are TRBV9 and TRBJ2-3; 8 bases are a match to TRBD2. The CDR3 sequence is 16 residues long. V lost 0 bases, J lost 0 bases, and 3 bases stayed unmatched. Germline V CDR1 and CDR2: SGDLS, YYNGEE. The CDR3 DNA sequence: TGTGCCAGCAGCGTAGGACTAGCGCCGAGCACAGATACGCAGTATTTT. Its translation is CASSVGLAPSTDTQYF.

Concerning this clone: The conserved final phenylalanine or tryptophan is absent from the CDR3, which likely points to a read error. The rearrangement uses TRBV7-2 and TRBJ1-5, with 7 bases matching TRBD1. Germline V gene sequence: CDR1 SGHTA, CDR2 FQGNSA. This CDR3 is built from 13 residues. Losses at the gene ends were 2 bases for V and 9 bases for J; bases not matched to a gene: 4. This CDR3 is CASSLTGERPQHL. For the CDR3, the DNA is TGTGCCAGCAGCTTAACAGGGGAACGGCCCCAGCATCTT.

The CDR3 sequence is CASSLEGSGSMVTDTQYF. The DNA for the CDR3 is TGTGCCAGCAGCTTAGAGGGTAGCGGGAGCATGGTCACAGATACGCAGTATTTT. The J gene is TRBJ2-3, the V gene TRBV7-9; 9 bases match TRBD2. The CDR3 totals 18 residues. Germline V lookup: CDR1 SEHNR, CDR2 FQNEAQ (reference sequence). V gave up 1 base and J gave up 2 bases; unmatched junction bases: 10.

V gene TRBV7-9 combines with J gene TRBJ2-7, with D possibly matching TRBD2 (5 bases). Germline V gene lookup returns CDR1 SEHNR and CDR2 FQNEAQ (reference sequence). V gave up 5 bases and J gave up 7 bases, with 18 bases separating them. The CDR3 runs 14 residues. The CDR3 sequence: CASSRQRLREEQYF. CDR3 sequence (DNA): TGTGCCAGCAGCCGCCAGAGACTTCGGGAAGAGCAGTACTTC.

This chain links TRBV6-6 with TRBJ1-1, with 8 bases aligning to TRBD1. V gave up 2 bases and J gave up 7 bases; unmatched junction bases: 6. Germline V lookup: CDR1 MNHNY, CDR2 SVGAGI (reference sequence). CDR3 length: 14 residues. The CDR3 spells CASSYRTGTNEAFF. In DNA form, the CDR3 reads TGTGCCAGCAGTTACCGGACAGGGACTAATGAAGCTTTCTTT.

The chain recombines TRBV6-1 with TRBJ1-5, with TRBD1 matching over 8 bases. Trimming took 3 bases from V and 2 from J; bases not matched to a gene: 6. Per the germline V gene, CDR1 is MNHNS and CDR2 is SASEGT. The CDR3 runs to 16 residues. CDR3 coding DNA: TGTGCCAGCAGTGATATTTTGGACAGGGGCAATCAGCCCCAGCATTTT. It encodes CASSDILDRGNQPQHF.

The chain recombines TRBV27 with TRBJ2-1; 7 bases align to TRBD1. The CDR3 runs to 16 residues. The J segment lost 1 base and the V segment lost 5 bases, leaving 8 bases of the junction unmatched. Germline loops: CDR1 MNHEY, CDR2 SMNVEV (reference sequence). The CDR3 DNA follows: TGTGCCAGCAGTACATCTCGGACAGGTTCCTACAATGAGCAGTTCTTC. Translation gives CASSTSRTGSYNEQFF.

This clone was picked up one time. V gene TRBV13 combines with J gene TRBJ2-7; D might be TRBD2 (5 bases). CDR1 is PRHDT, CDR2 FYEKMQ, per germline (reference sequence). Trimming cost V 4 bases and J 0 bases, with 10 bases left between them. The CDR3 is made up of 14 amino acids. DNA of the CDR3: TGTGCCAGCAGCTCAAGTGGGAGCTCCTACGAGCAGTACTTC. Translated: CASSSSGSSYEQYF.

This rearrangement joins TRBV9 to TRBJ2-1; TRBD2 agrees at 7 bases. J gave up 5 bases and V 0 bases, and 5 bases lay outside the gene matches. This CDR3 has 15 residues. Germline CDR1 reads SGDLS; CDR2 reads YYNGEE. CDR3 DNA: TGTGCCAGCAGCGTAGGAAGCGGGGCCGACAATGAGCAGTTCTTC. It translates to CASSVGSGADNEQFF.

CDR3 sequence: CASSPPVTVYEQFF. The CDR3 nucleotides are TGTGCCAGCTCACCACCAGTTACAGTTTACGAGCAGTTCTTC. The gene calls are TRBV18 and TRBJ2-1; D unclear. Per germline, CDR1 KGHSH and CDR2 LQKENI. V lost 0 bases and J lost 10, with 13 bases in between. The CDR3 is made up of 14 amino acids. Combining the CDR3 with reference TRBV18 and TRBJ2-1 gives the whole variable domain NAGVMQNPRHLVRRRGQEARLRCSPMKGHSHVYWYRQLPEEGLKFMVYLQKENIIDESGMPKERFSAEFPKEGPSILRIQQVVRGDSAAYFCASSPPVTVYEQFFGPGTRLTVL.

The genes are TRBV18 and TRBJ2-5; tentatively, D is TRBD1 (8 bases). This CDR3 region has 15 residues. V gave up 1 base and J gave up 7 bases, with 16 bases separating them. Germline V lookup: CDR1 KGHSH, CDR2 LQKENI. CDR3 sequence: CASSPRQGSGGTQYF. The CDR3 DNA sequence: TGTGCCAGCTCACCACGACAGGGGTCGGGGGGGACCCAGTACTTC.

The CDR3 DNA reads TGTGCCAGTAGTATTATTGGGACAGTCTATGGCTACACCTTC. This encodes CASSIIGTVYGYTF. The rearrangement uses TRBV19 and TRBJ1-2; 7 nucleotides line up with TRBD1. V dropped 3 bases and J dropped 4; count of bases not matched to a gene: 5. The CDR3 length is 14 residues. Germline CDR1 reads LNHDA; CDR2 reads SQIVND (reference sequence).